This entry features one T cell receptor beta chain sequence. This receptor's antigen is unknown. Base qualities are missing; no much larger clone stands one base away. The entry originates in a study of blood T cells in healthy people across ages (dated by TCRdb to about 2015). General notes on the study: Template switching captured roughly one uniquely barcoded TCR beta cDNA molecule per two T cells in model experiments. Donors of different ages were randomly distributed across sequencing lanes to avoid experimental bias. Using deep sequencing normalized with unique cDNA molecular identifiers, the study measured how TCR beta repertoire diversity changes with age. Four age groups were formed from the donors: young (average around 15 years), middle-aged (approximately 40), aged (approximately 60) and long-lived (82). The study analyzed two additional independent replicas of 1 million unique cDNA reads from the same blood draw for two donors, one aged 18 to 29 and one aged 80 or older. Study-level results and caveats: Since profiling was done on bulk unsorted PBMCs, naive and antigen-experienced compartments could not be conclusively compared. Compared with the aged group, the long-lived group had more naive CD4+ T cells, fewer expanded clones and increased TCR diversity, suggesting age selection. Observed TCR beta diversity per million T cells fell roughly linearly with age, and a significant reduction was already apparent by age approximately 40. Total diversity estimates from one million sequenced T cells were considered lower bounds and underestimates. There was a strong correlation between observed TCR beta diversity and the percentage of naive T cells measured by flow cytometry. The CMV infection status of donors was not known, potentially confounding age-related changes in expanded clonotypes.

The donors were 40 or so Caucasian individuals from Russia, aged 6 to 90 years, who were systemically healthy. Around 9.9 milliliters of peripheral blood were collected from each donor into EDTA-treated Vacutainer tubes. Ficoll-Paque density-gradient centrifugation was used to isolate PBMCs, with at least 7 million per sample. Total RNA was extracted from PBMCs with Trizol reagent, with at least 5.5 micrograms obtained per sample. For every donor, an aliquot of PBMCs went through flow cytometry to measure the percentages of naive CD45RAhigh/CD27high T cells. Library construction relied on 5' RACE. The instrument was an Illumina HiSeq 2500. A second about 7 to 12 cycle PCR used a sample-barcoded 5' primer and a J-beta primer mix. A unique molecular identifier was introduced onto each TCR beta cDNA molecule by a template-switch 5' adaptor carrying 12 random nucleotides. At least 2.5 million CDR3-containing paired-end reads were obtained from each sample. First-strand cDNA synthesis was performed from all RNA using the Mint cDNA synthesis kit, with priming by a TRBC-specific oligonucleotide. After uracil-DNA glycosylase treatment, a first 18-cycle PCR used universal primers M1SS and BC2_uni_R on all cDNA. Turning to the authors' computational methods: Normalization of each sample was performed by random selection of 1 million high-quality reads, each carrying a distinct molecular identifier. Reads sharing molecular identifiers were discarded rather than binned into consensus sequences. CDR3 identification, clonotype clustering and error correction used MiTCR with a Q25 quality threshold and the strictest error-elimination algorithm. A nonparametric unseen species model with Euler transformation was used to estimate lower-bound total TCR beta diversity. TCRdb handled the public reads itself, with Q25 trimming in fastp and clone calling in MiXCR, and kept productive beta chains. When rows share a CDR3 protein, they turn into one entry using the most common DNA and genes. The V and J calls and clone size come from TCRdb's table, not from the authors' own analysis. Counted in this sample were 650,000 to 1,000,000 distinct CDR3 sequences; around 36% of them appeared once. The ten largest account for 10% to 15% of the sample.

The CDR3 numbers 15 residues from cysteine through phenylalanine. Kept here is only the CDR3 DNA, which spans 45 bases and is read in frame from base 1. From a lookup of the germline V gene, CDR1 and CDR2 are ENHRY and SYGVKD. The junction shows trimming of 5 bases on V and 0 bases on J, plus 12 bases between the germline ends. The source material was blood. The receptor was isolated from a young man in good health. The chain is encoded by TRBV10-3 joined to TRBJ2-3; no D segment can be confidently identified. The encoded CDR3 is CAISKTSTSTDTQYF. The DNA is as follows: TGTGCCATCAGTAAGACATCAACTAGCACAGATACGCAGTATTTT.